This is a list of T cell receptor beta chains from one sample in a study of blood T cell repertoires in COVID-19. Data came from immunoSEQ multiplex PCR; TCRdb stores just in-frame clones and leaves some out. This sample carries tens of thousands of clones, 80% to 85% of them seen once, and the ten largest clones take roughly 3.5%. Material: peripheral blood. The receptors stem from a man aged 45-65 years with acute or convalescent COVID-19. CDR3s include the opening cysteine and the closing phenylalanine or tryptophan. Fields, in order: J gene, D gene, V gene, CDR3 protein, CDR3 DNA. D genes are given only for firm matches.

>TRBJ1-5|TRBD1|TRBV6-5
CASSSTGGVAQPQHF
TGTGCCAGCAGTTCAACAGGGGGTGTAGCTCAGCCCCAGCATTTT
>TRBJ2-1|TRBD1|TRBV28
CASPSPSTGVLDEQFF
TGTGCCAGCCCATCTCCCTCGACAGGGGTTCTGGATGAGCAGTTCTTC
>TRBJ2-2|.|TRBV6-5
CASRTPATNTGELFF
TGTGCCAGCAGGACACCGGCAACGAACACCGGGGAGCTGTTTTTT
>TRBJ1-3|.|TRBV5-5
CASSHEQYRAGNTIYF
TGTGCCAGCAGCCACGAACAGTACAGGGCCGGAAACACCATATATTTT
>TRBJ1-2|TRBD1|TRBV3-1/TRBV3-2
CASSQGQGDSLYGYTF
TGTGCCAGCAGCCAAGGACAGGGGGATAGCCTCTATGGCTACACCTTC
>TRBJ2-7|.|TRBV6-5
CASSYNYEQYF
TGTGCCAGCAGCTATAACTACGAGCAGTACTTC
>TRBJ2-7|.|TRBV12-3/TRBV12-4
CASSNRREQYF
TGTGCCAGCAGCAACCGGAGGGAGCAGTACTTC
>TRBJ2-7|.|TRBV7-8
CASSLGTGYYEQYF
TGTGCCAGCAGCTTAGGGACGGGATACTACGAGCAGTACTTC
>TRBJ1-2|TRBD1|TRBV7-9
CASSLAGDRNYGYTF
TGTGCCAGCAGCTTAGCGGGGGACAGGAACTATGGCTACACCTTC
>TRBJ1-5|.|TRBV30
CAWSRYSNQPQHF
TGTGCCTGGAGTCGGTATAGCAATCAGCCCCAGCATTTT
>TRBJ2-1|.|TRBV5-6
CASSKNRGEAYNEQFF
TGTGCCAGCAGCAAAAACCGGGGTGAGGCCTACAATGAGCAGTTCTTC